Shown below are 10 T cell receptor beta chains from a single sample sequenced in a study of cytomegalovirus exposure and HLA in healthy donors. Assay: immunoSEQ multiplex PCR; the TCRdb copy retains only in-frame clones and omits some. The repertoire consists of roughly 220,000 clones, with about 93% occurring once and the leading ten covering 1.1%. Sequenced material: PBMCs. The receptors here all came from a woman aged 18-29 years in good health and CMV-seronegative.

The rearrangement uses TRBV11-2 and TRBJ1-4; 7 nucleotides agree with TRBD1. Germline V gene lookup returns CDR1 SGHAT and CDR2 FQNNGV. Trimming took 5 bases from V and 5 from J; bases not matched to a gene: 14. This CDR3 region has 17 residues. CDR3 amino acids: CASSRTGVVFTNEKLFF. Here the CDR3 DNA reads TGTGCCAGCAGCCGTACAGGGGTGGTATTTACGAATGAAAAACTGTTTTTT.

In its sample, this clone was seen once. The rearrangement uses TRBV5-6 and TRBJ2-5, with D perhaps TRBD2 (5 bases). Deletions cut 0 bases from V and 0 bases from J, with 6 bases between. Germline V gives CDR1 SGHDT, CDR2 YYEEEE. This CDR3 is built from 14 residues. The CDR3 sequence is CASSLAGDQETQYF. The CDR3 nucleotides are TGTGCCAGCAGCTTGGCCGGGGACCAAGAGACCCAGTACTTC.

The count of this clone is one. The chain combines TRBV5-6 with TRBJ2-3; 11 bases match TRBD2. The J segment lost 4 bases and the V segment lost 5 bases, leaving 3 bases of the junction unmatched. Per the germline V gene, CDR1 is SGHDT and CDR2 is YYEEEE. The CDR3 runs 14 residues. CDR3 region: CASSTSGSPDTQYF. CDR3 DNA sequence: TGTGCCAGCAGTACTAGCGGGAGCCCAGATACGCAGTATTTT.

The chain carries TRBV28 and TRBJ2-1, with a possible D match to TRBD1 (5 bases). The CDR3 covers 13 residues. Germline CDR1 is MDHEN and CDR2 is SYDVKM. V lost 6 bases, J lost 7 bases, and 13 bases lay in between. The chain's CDR3 is CASSLYRKNEQFF. CDR3 sequence (DNA): TGTGCCAGCAGCCTTTACAGGAAGAATGAGCAGTTCTTC. Supplemented by reference TRBV28 and TRBJ2-1, the full variable domain reads DVKVTQSSRYLVKRTGEKVFLECVQDMDHENMFWYRQDPGLGLRLIYFSYDVKMKEKGDIPEGYSVSREKKERFSLILESASTNQTSMYLCASSLYRKNEQFFGPGTRLTVL.

This chain joins TRBV28 and TRBJ2-2; TRBD2 is a possible D gene (5 bases). The CDR3 contains 12 residues. Per the germline V gene, CDR1 is MDHEN and CDR2 is SYDVKM. Trimming took 8 bases from V and 7 from J, leaving 11 bases between them. The CDR3 loop is CASRGLGGELFF. The CDR3 bases are TGTGCCAGCCGAGGGTTAGGCGGGGAGCTGTTTTTT.

This sequence joins TRBV15 and TRBJ2-2; TRBD2 aligns across 10 bases. Germline lookup yields CDR1 LNHNV and CDR2 YYDKDF (reference sequence). J was trimmed by 2 bases and V by 0 bases; bases with no gene match: 3. The CDR3 extends over 17 amino acids. CDR3 bases: TGTGCCACCAGCAGAGAATTAGCGGGGGGCAACACCGGGGAGCTGTTTTTT. This translates into CATSRELAGGNTGELFF.

The J gene is TRBJ1-1, the V gene TRBV7-9; no clear D gene. CDR1 SEHNR and CDR2 FQNEAQ come from the germline V gene (reference sequence). Trimming removed 1 base at V and 2 bases at J, with 5 bases between. CDR3 length: 13 amino acids. CDR3 sequence: CASSLEPNTEAFF. The CDR3, as DNA: TGTGCCAGCAGCTTAGAGCCCAACACTGAAGCTTTCTTT. The complete variable domain, with remaining parts taken from reference TRBV7-9 and TRBJ1-1, reads DTGVSQNPRHKITKRGQNVTFRCDPISEHNRLYWYRQTLGQGPEFLTYFQNEAQLEKSRLLSDRFSAERPKGSFSTLEIQRTEQGDSAMYLCASSLEPNTEAFFGQGTRLTVV.

The chain has TRBV25-1 and TRBJ1-5, with D possibly TRBD1 on 5 matching bases. V was pared by 3 bases and J by 4 bases, with 16 bases between. This CDR3 is 16 amino acids long. Per germline, CDR1 MGHDK and CDR2 SYGVNS. CDR3 DNA sequence: TGTGCCAGCAGTGATGGTGGGGGGTTTGCAAATCAGCCCCAGCATTTT. It codes for CASSDGGGFANQPQHF.

The chain combines TRBV5-1 with TRBJ1-2; 9 nucleotides agree with TRBD1. The CDR3 loop spans 14 amino acids. Germline V gene lookup returns CDR1 SGHRS and CDR2 YFSETQ. V lost 3 bases to trimming and J lost 2 bases; unmatched junction nucleotides: 2. CDR3 region: CASSSDRGNYGYTF. The CDR3 coding sequence is TGCGCCAGCAGCTCGGACAGGGGCAACTATGGCTACACCTTC.

This clone was counted between two and nine times. This rearrangement joins TRBV28 to TRBJ1-1; no firm D call. CDR1 MDHEN and CDR2 SYDVKM come from the germline V gene. Trimming cost V 5 bases and J 6 bases, with 13 bases left between them. This CDR3 has 13 residues. The CDR3 here is CASSEGGGSEAFF. The CDR3 DNA follows: TGTGCCAGCAGTGAGGGTGGTGGGTCTGAAGCTTTCTTT.